This entry describes one T cell receptor (beta chain). The data derive from a study of cytomegalovirus exposure and HLA in healthy donors. The PCR made use of 60 Vbeta and 13 Jbeta primers. Sequencing was performed with immunoSEQ multiplex PCR; in TCRdb, only in-frame clones are kept and a portion is missing. The sample lists 150,000 to 200,000 clones, 65% to 80% seen once, with more than 0.55% in the top ten. Germline CDR1 is SGHRS and CDR2 is YFSETQ. This CDR3 comprises 14 residues. Trimming pared 0 bases from V and 0 bases from J, leaving 6 bases between. The sample was PBMCs. The clonotype comes from a woman aged 35 to 49 in good health and CMV-seronegative. The rearrangement joins TRBV5-1 to TRBJ2-5; possibly TRBD1 for D (6 bases). The CDR3 nucleotides read TGCGCCAGCAGCTTGGGGGACAACCAAGAGACCCAGTACTTC. As protein: CASSLGDNQETQYF. The variable domain in full, with the rest retrieved from reference TRBV5-1 and TRBJ2-5, is KAGVTQTPRYLIKTRGQQVTLSCSPISGHRSVSWYQQTPGQGLQFLFEYFSETQRNKGNFPGRFSGRQFSNSRSEMNVSTLELGDSALYLCASSLGDNQETQYFGPGTRLLVL.